This paragraph covers one TCR beta chain sequence. Antigen: not known. Here immunoSEQ multiplex PCR was the method, and the copy in TCRdb shows in-frame clones only, minus some. The sample holds approximately 58,000 clones; around four fifths are singletons and the top ten take 3.5% to 4%. These data are taken from a study of a mutant IDH1 vaccine in newly diagnosed glioma. Study information: Patients received vaccination from 4-6 weeks after radiotherapy alone, or with temozolomide cycles. Visit V12 was conducted at week 35 as the safety follow-up. Visit V13 came later, at week 47. Overall study findings and caveats: Apparently unrelated to pseudoprogression were changes in the top peripheral T cell clonotypes.

Indicated time point: week 47, end of study. Each dose of the vaccine consisted of 300 ug of mutant IDH1 20-mer peptide, with topical imiquimod. New IDH1-mutant, ATRX-lost WHO grade 3 or 4 astrocytomas occurred in donors. The CDR3 covers 16 residues. Germline-derived CDR1 and CDR2 are SGHVS and FNYEAQ. Trimming took 6 bases from V and 1 from J, leaving 16 bases between them. The sequenced sample was PBMCs, obtained from a glioma patient whose treatment included an IDH1 peptide vaccine. This clonotype was sampled from a man aged 25 to 40 with glioma. The chain couples TRBV7-6 to TRBJ1-5, with a possible D match to TRBD1 (5 bases). CDR3 amino acids: CASSPRSGSSNQPQHF. In nucleotides, the CDR3 is TGTGCCAGCAGTCCCCGATCAGGGTCGAGCAATCAGCCCCAGCATTTT.